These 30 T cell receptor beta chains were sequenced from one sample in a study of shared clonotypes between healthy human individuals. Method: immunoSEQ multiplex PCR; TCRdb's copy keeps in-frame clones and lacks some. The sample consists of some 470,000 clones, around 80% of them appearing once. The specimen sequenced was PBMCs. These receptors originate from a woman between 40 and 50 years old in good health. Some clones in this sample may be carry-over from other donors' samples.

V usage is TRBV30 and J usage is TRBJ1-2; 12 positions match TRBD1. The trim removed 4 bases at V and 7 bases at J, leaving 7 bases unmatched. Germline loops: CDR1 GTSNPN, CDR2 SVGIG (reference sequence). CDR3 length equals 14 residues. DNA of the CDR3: TGTGCCTGGACCGGGACAGGGGGCGCGGTTGGCTACACCTTC. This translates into CAWTGTGGAVGYTF.

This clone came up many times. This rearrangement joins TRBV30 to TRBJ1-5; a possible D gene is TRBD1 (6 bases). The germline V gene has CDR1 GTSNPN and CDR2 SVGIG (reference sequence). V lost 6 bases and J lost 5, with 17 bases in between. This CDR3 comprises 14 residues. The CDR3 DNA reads TGTGCCTGCTCGCAGGGGTTGGTAGATCAGCCCCAGCATTTT. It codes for CACSQGLVDQPQHF. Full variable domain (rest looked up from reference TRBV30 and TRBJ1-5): SQTIHQWPATLVQPVGSPLSLECTVEGTSNPNLYWYRQAAGRGLQLLFYSVGIGQISSEVPQNLSASRPQDRQFILSSKKLLLSDSGFYLCACSQGLVDQPQHFGDGTRLSIL.

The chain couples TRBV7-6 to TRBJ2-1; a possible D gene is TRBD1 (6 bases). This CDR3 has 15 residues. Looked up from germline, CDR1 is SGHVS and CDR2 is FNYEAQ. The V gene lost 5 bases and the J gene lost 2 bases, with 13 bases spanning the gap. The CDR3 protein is CASSKTGTTYNEQFF. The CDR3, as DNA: TGTGCCAGCAGCAAGACCGGGACAACCTACAATGAGCAGTTCTTC.

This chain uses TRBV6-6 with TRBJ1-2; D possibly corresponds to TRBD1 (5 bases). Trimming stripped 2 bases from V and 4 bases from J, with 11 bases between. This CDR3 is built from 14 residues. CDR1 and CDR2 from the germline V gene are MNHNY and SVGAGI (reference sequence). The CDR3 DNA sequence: TGTGCCAGCAGTTACAAGGGGTCCACCTATGGCTACACCTTC. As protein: CASSYKGSTYGYTF.

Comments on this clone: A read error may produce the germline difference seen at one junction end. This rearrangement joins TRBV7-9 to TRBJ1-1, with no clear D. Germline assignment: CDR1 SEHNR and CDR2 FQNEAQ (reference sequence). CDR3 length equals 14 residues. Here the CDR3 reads CASSLALANTEAFF. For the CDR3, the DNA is TGTGCCAGCAGCTTAGCGCTGGCGAACACTGAGGCTTTCTTT.

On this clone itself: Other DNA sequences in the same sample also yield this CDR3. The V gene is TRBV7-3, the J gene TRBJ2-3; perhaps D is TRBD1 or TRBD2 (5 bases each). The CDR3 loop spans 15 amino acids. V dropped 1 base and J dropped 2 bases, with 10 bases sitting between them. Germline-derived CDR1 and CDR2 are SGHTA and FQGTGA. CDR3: CASSLRGAPTDTQYF. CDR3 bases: TGTGCCAGCAGCTTAAGAGGGGCCCCCACAGATACGCAGTATTTT.

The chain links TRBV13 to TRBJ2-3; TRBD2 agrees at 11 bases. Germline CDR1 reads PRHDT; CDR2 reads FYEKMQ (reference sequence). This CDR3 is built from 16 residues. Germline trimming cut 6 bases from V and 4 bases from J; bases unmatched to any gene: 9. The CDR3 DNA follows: TGTGCCAGCAGAGCACTAGCGGGAGAAAGCGCAGATACGCAGTATTTT. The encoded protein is CASRALAGESADTQYF. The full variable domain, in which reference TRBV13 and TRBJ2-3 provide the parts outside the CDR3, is AAGVIQSPRHLIKEKRETATLKCYPIPRHDTVYWYQQGPGQDPQFLISFYEKMQSDKGSIPDRFSAQQFSDYHSELNMSSLELGDSALYFCASRALAGESADTQYFGPGTRLTVL.

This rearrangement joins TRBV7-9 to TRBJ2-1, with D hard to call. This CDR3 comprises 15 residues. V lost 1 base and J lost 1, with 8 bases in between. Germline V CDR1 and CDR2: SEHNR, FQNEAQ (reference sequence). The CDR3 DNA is TGTGCCAGCAGCTTAGTTGCGGATTCCTACAATGAGCAGTTCTTC. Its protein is CASSLVADSYNEQFF.

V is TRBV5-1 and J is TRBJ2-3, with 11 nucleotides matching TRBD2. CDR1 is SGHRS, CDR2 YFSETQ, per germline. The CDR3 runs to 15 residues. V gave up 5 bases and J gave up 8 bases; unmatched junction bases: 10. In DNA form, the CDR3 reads TGCGCCAGCAGTTTGCTAGCGGGGGGAGATATTACGCAGTATTTT. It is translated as CASSLLAGGDITQYF.

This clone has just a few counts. The CDR3 nucleotides read TGTGCCAGCAGTGAAATGGACGGGAACACCGGGGAGCTGTTTTTT. As protein: CASSEMDGNTGELFF. The chain combines TRBV6-1 with TRBJ2-2; D uncertain. CDR1 and CDR2 (germline): MNHNS, SASEGT. The CDR3 extends over 15 amino acids. Trimming pared 2 bases from V and 1 base from J, leaving 8 bases between.

The CDR3 protein is CASSLGQVSAGNTIYF. Here the CDR3 DNA reads TGTGCCAGCAGCTTAGGCCAGGTCTCAGCTGGAAACACCATATATTTT. The chain carries TRBV7-3 and TRBJ1-3; D call uncertain. CDR1 is SGHTA, CDR2 FQGTGA, per germline. V lost 2 bases to trimming and J lost 2 bases, with 13 bases between them. The CDR3 has 16 amino acids.

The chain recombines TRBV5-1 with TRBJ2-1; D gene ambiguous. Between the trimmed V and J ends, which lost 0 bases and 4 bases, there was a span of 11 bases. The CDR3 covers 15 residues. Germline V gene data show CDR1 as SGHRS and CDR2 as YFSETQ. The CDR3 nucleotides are TGCGCCAGCAGCTTGGGGTCAGCTGGGTACAATGAGCAGTTCTTC. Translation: CASSLGSAGYNEQFF.

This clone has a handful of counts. The CDR3 sequence is CASSLQPWTGDTGELFF. The CDR3 coding sequence is TGCGCCAGCAGCTTACAACCGTGGACAGGGGACACCGGGGAGCTGTTTTTT. This chain connects TRBV5-1 to TRBJ2-2, with 9 nucleotides matching TRBD1. The V gene's germline CDR1 is SGHRS and CDR2 YFSETQ. The CDR3 is 17 amino acids. The junction had 8 bases not matched to a gene; V was cut back by 2 bases and J by 3 bases.

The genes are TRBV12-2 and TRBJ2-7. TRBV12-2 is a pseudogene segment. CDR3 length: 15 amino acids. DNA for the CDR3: TGTGCAAGTCGCGTTCCCCAAGAACCGACCTACGAGCAGTACTTC. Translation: CASRVPQEPTYEQYF.

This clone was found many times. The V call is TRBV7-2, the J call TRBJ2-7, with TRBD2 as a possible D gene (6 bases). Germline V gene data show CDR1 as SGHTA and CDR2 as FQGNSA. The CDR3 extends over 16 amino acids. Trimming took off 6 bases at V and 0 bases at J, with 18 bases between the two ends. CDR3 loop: CASRRAGAGSSYEQYF. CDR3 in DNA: TGTGCCAGCAGACGGGCTGGTGCGGGAAGCTCCTACGAGCAGTACTTC.

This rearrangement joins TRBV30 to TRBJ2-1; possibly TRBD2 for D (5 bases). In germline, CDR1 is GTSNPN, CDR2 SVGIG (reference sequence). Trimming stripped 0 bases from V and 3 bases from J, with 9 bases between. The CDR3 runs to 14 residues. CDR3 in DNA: TGTGCCTGGAGTGTACGGGGAAACTACAATGAGCAGTTCTTC. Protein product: CAWSVRGNYNEQFF.

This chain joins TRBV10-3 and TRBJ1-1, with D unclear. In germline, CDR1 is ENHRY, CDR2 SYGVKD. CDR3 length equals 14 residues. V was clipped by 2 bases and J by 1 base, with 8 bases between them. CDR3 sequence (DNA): TGTGCCATCAGTGAGCCGGCCGCGAACACTGAAGCTTTCTTT. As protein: CAISEPAANTEAFF.

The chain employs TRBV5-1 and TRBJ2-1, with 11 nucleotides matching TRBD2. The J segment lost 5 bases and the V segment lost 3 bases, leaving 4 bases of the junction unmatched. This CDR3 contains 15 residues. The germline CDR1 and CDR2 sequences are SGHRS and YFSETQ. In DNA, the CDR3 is TGCGCCAGCAGCTCTAGCGGGAGGCACGACAATGAGCAGTTCTTC. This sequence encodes CASSSSGRHDNEQFF.

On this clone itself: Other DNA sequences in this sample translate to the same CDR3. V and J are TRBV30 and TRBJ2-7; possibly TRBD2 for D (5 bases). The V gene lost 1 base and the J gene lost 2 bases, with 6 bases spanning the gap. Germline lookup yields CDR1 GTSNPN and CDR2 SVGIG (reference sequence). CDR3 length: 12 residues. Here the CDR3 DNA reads TGTGCCTGGAGTGGAGGGCCCTACGAGCAGTACTTC. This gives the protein CAWSGGPYEQYF.

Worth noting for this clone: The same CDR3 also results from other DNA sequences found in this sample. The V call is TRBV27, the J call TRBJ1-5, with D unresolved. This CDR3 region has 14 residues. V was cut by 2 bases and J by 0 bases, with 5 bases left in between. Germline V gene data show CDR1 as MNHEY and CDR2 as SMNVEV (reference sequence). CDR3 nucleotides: TGTGCCAGCAGTTTAAGGTATAGCAATCAGCCCCAGCATTTT. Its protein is CASSLRYSNQPQHF.

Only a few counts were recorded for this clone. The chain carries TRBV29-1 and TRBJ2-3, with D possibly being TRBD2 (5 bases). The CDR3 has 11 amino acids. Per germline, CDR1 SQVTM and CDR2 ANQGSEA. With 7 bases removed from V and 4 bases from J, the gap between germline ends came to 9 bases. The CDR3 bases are TGCAGCGAGGGAGAGTCAGATACGCAGTATTTT. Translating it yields CSEGESDTQYF.

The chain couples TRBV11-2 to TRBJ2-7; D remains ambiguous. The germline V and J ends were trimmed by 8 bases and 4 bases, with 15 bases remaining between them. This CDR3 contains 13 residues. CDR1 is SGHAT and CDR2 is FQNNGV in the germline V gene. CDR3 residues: CASRLSWWYEQYF. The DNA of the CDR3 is TGTGCCAGCCGATTATCTTGGTGGTACGAGCAGTACTTC.

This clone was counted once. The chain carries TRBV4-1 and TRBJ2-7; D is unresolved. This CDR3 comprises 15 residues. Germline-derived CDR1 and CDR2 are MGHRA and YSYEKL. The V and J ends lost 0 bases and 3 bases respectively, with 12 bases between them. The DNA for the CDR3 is TGCGCCAGCAGCCAAGAAGGACGGCCGGGCTACGAGCAGTACTTC. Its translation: CASSQEGRPGYEQYF.

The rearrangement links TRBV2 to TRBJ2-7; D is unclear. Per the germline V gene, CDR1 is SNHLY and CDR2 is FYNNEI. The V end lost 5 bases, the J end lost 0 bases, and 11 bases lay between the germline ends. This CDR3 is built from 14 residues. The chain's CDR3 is CASSPRTNSYEQYF. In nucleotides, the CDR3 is TGTGCCAGCAGTCCTCGGACGAACTCCTACGAGCAGTACTTC. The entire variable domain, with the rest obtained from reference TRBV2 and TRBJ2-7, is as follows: EPEVTQTPSHQVTQMGQEVILRCVPISNHLYFYWYRQILGQKVEFLVSFYNNEISEKSEIFDDQFSVERPDGSNFTLKIRSTKLEDSAMYFCASSPRTNSYEQYFGPGTRLTVT.

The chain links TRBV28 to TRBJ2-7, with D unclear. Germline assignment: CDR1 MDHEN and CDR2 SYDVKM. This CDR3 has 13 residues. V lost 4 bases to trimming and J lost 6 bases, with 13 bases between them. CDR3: CASSWSQESEQYF. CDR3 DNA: TGTGCCAGCAGTTGGAGTCAGGAGAGCGAGCAGTACTTC.

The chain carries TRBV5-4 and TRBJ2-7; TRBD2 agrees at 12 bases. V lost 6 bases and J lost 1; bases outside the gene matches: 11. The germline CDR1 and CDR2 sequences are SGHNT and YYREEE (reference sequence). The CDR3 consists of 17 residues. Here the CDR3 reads CASTRLAGGLSSYEQYF. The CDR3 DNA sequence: TGTGCCAGCACCCGCCTAGCGGGAGGGCTCTCATCCTACGAGCAGTACTTC.

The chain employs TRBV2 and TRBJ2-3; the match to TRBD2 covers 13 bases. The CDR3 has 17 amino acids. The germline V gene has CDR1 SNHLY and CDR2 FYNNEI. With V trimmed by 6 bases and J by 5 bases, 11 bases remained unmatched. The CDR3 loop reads CASRGVGLAGEVDTQYF. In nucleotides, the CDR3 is TGTGCCAGCAGGGGGGTAGGACTAGCGGGAGAGGTAGATACGCAGTATTTT.

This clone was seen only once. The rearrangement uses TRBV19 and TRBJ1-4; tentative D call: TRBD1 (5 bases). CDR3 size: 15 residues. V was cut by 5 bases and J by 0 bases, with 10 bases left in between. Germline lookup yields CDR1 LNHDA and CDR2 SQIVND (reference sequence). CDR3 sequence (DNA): TGTGCCAGTAGTTGGGACCTTACAACTAATGAAAAACTGTTTTTT. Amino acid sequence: CASSWDLTTNEKLFF.

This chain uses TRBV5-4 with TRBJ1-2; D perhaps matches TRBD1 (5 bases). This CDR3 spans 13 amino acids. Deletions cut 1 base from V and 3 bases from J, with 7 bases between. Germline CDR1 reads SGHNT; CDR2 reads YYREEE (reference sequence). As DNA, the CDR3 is TGTGCCAGCAGCTTGTGGGACCACTATGGCTACACCTTC. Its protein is CASSLWDHYGYTF.

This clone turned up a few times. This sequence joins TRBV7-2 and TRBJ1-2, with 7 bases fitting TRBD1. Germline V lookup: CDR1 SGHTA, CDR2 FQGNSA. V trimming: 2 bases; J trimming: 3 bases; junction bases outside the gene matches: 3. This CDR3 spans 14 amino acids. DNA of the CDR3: TGTGCCAGCAGCTTATTAGACAGGGACTATGGCTACACCTTC. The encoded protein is CASSLLDRDYGYTF.